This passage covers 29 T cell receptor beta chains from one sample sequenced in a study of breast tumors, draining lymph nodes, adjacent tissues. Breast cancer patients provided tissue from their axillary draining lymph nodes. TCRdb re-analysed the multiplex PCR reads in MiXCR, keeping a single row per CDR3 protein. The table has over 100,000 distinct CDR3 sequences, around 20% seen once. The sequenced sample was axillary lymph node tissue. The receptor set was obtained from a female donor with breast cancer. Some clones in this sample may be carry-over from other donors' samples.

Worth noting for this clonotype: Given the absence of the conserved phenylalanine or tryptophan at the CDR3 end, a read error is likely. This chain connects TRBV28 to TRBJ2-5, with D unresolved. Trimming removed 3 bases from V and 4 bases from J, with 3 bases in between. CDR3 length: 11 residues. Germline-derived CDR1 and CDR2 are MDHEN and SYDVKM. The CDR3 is CASSFLETQYS. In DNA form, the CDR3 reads TGTGCCAGCAGTTTTTTAGAGACCCAGTACTCC.

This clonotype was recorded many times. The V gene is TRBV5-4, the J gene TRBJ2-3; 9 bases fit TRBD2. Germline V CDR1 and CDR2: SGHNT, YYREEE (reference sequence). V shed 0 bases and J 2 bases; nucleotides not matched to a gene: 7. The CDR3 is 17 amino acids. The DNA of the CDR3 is TGTGCCAGCAGCTTGGGTCCGACTAGCGGACCCACAGATACGCAGTATTTT. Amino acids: CASSLGPTSGPTDTQYF.

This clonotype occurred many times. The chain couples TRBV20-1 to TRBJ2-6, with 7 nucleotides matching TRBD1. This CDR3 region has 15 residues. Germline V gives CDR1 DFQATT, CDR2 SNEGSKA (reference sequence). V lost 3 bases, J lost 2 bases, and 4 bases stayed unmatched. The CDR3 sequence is CSARSGTAGANVLTF. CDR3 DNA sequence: TGCAGTGCTAGGTCCGGGACAGCTGGGGCCAACGTCCTGACTTTC.

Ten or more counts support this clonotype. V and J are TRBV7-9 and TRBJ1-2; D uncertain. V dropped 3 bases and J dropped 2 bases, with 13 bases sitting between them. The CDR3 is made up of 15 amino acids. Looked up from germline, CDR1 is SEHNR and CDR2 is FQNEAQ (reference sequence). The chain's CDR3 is CASSFLLSQNYGYTF. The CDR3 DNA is TGTGCCAGCAGCTTTTTACTATCCCAGAACTATGGCTACACCTTC.

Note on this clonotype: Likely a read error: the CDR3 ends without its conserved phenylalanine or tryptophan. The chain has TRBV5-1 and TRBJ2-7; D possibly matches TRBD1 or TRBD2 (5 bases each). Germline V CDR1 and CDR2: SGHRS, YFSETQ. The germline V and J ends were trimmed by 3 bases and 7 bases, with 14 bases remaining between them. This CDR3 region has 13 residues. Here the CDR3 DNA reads TGCGCCAGCAGCTGGGACGCTGCAGGTGAGCAGTACTCC. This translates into CASSWDAAGEQYS.

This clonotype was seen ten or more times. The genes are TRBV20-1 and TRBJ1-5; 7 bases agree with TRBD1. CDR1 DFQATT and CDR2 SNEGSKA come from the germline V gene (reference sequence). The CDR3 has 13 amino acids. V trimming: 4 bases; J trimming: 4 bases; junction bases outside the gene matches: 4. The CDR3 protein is CSATPRGNQPQHF. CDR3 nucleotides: TGCAGTGCTACCCCCAGGGGGAATCAGCCCCAGCATTTT.

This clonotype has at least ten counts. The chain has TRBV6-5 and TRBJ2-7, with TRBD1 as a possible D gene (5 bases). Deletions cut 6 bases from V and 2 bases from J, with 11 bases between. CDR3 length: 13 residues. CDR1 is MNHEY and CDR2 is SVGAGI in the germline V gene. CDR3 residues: CASRGAGTYEQYF. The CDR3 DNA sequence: TGTGCCAGCAGAGGGGCAGGGACCTACGAGCAGTACTTC.

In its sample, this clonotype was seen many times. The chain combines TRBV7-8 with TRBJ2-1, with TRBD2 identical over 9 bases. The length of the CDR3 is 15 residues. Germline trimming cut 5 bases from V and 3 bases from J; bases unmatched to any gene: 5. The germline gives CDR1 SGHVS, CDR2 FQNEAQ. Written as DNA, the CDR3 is TGTGCCAGCAGCCCCTGGACTAGCGTCTACAATGAGCAGTTCTTC. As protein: CASSPWTSVYNEQFF.

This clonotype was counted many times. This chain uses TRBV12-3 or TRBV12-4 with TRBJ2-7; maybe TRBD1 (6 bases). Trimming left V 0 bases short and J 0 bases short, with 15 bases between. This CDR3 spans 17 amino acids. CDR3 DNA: TGTGCCAGCAGTTTAGCTACGGGACACCTGAGCTCCTACGAGCAGTACTTC. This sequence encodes CASSLATGHLSSYEQYF.

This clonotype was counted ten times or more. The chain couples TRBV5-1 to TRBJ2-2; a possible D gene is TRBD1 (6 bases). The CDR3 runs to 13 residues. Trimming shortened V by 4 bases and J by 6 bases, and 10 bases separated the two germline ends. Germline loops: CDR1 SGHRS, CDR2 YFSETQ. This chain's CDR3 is CASSPQGAGELFF. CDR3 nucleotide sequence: TGCGCCAGCAGCCCACAGGGAGCCGGGGAGCTGTTTTTT.

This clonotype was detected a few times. The CDR3 nucleotides are TGTGCCAGCAGCTCTACGGGGTTTGATACGCAGTATTTT. This encodes CASSSTGFDTQYF. V and J are TRBV7-9 and TRBJ2-3; TRBD2 is a possible D gene (5 bases). The V gene lost 4 bases and the J gene lost 6 bases, with 11 bases spanning the gap. The CDR3 totals 13 residues. Germline V gives CDR1 SEHNR, CDR2 FQNEAQ (reference sequence).

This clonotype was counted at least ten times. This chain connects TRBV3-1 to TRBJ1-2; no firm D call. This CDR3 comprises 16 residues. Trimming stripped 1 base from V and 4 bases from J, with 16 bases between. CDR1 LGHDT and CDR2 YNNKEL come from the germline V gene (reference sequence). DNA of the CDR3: TGTGCCAGCAGCCAAGTCTCCACACAACGCTCCTATGGCTACACCTTC. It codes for CASSQVSTQRSYGYTF. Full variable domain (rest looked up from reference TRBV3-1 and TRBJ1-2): DTAVSQTPKYLVTQMGNDKSIKCEQNLGHDTMYWYKQDSKKFLKIMFSYNNKELIINETVPNRFSPKSPDKAHLNLHINSLELGDSAVYFCASSQVSTQRSYGYTFGSGTRLTVV.

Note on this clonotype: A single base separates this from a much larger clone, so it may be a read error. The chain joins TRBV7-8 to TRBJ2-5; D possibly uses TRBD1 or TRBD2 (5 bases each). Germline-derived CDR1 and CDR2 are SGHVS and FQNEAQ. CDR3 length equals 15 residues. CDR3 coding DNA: TGTGCCAGCAGCTTAGCGCAGGGACGGCAAGAGACCCAGCACTTC. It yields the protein CASSLAQGRQETQHF. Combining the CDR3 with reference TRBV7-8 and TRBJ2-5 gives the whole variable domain GAGVSQSPRYKVAKRGQDVALRCDPISGHVSLFWYQQALGQGPEFLTYFQNEAQLDKSGLPSDRFFAERPEGSVSTLKIQRTQQEDSAVYLCASSLAQGRQETQHFGPGTRLLVL.

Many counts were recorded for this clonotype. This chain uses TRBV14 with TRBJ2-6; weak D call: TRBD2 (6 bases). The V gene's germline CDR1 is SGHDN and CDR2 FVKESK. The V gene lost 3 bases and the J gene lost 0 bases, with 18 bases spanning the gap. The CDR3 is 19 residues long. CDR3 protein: CASSHERGNPYSGANVLTF. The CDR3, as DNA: TGTGCCAGCAGCCATGAACGGGGGAATCCCTACTCTGGGGCCAACGTCCTGACTTTC. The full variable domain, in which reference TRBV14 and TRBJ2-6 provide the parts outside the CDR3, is EAGVTQFPSHSVIEKGQTVTLRCDPISGHDNLYWYRRVMGKEIKFLLHFVKESKQDESGMPNNRFLAERTGGTYSTLKVQPAELEDSGVYFCASSHERGNPYSGANVLTFGAGSRLTVL.

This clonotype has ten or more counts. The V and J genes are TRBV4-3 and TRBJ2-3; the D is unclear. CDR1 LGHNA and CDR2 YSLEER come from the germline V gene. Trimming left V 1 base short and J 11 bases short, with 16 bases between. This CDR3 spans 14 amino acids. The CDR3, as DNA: TGCGCCAGCAGCCAAGGTCAATCGGCTAGACAGCAGTATTTT. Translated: CASSQGQSARQQYF.

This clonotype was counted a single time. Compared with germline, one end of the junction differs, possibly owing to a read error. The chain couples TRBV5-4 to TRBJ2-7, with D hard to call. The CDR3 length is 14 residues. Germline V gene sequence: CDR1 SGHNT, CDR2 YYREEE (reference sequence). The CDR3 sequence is CASSPGREAYVQYF. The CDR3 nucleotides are TGTGCCAGCAGCCCGGGCCGCGAGGCCTACGTGCAGTACTTC.

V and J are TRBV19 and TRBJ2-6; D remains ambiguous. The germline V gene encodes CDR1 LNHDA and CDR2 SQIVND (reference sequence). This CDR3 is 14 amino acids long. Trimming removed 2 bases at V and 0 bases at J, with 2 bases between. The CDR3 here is CASSINSGANVLTF. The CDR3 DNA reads TGTGCCAGTAGTATAAACTCTGGGGCCAACGTCCTGACTTTC.

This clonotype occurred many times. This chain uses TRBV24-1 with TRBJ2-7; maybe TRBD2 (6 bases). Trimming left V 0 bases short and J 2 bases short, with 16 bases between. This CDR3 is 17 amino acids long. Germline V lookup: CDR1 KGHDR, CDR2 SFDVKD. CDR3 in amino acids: CATSDLLVAALTYEQYF. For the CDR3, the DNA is TGTGCCACCAGTGATTTGCTAGTAGCGGCACTAACCTACGAGCAGTACTTC.

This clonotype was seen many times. The CDR3 DNA sequence: TGTGCCAGCAGCCAGAGGCCCGCCTACGATTCGGTGTTTTTT. Its protein is CASSQRPAYDSVFF. The chain employs TRBV3-1 and TRBJ2-2; no definite D call. The CDR3 consists of 14 residues. V lost 3 bases and J lost 15, with 20 bases in between. Germline V gene sequence: CDR1 LGHDT, CDR2 YNNKEL (reference sequence).

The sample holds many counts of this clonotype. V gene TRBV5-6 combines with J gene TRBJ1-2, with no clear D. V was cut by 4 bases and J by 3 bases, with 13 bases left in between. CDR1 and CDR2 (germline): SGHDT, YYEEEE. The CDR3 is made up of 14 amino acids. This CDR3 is CASSRSPGDYGYTF. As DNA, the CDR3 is TGTGCCAGCAGCCGTTCCCCGGGTGACTATGGCTACACCTTC.

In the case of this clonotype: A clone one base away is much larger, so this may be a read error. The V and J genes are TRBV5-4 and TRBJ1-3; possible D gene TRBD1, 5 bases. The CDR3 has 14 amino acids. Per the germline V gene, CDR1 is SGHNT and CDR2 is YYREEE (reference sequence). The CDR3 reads CASSLGASGSTIYF. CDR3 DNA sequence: TGTGCCAGCAGCTTAGGGGCCTCTGGAAGCACCATATATTTT.

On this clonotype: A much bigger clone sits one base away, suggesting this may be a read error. Written as DNA, the CDR3 is TGTGCCAGCTGCCAAGATAGGCGGGGTGGCTACACCTTC. Translated: CASCQDRRGGYTF. The chain uses TRBV14 and TRBJ1-2; D remains unclear. The CDR3 has 13 residues. Germline V lookup: CDR1 SGHDN, CDR2 FVKESK.

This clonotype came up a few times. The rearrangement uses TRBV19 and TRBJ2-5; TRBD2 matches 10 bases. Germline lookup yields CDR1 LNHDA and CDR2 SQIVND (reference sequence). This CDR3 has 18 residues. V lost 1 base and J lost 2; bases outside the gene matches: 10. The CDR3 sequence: CASSIVGSGRGSQETQYF. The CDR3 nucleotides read TGTGCCAGTAGTATAGTGGGGAGCGGGAGGGGGTCGCAAGAGACCCAGTACTTC.

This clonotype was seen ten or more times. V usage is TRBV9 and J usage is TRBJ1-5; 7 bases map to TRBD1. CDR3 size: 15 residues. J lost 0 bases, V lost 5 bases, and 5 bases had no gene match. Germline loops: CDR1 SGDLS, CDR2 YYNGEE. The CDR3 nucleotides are TGTGCCAGCAGTAGAGGGGGCGATAGCAATCAGCCCCAGCATTTT. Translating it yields CASSRGGDSNQPQHF.

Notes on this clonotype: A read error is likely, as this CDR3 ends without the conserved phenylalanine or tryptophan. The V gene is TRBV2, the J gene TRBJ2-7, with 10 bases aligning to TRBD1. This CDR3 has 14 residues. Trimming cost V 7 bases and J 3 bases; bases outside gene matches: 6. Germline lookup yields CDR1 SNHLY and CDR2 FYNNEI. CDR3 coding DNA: TGTGCCAGCACCTCCCGGGACAGGGGCTACGAGCAGTACCTC. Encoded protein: CASTSRDRGYEQYL.

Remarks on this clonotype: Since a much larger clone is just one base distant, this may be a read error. The CDR3 DNA reads TGTGCCAGCTCACCGGGACGTCAGCCCGACGAGCAGTACTTC. It specifies CASSPGRQPDEQYF. The rearrangement joins TRBV18 to TRBJ2-7, with D perhaps being TRBD1 or TRBD2 (5 bases each). Germline V gives CDR1 KGHSH, CDR2 LQKENI. The CDR3 is made up of 14 amino acids. V was pared by 3 bases and J by 5 bases, with 14 bases between.

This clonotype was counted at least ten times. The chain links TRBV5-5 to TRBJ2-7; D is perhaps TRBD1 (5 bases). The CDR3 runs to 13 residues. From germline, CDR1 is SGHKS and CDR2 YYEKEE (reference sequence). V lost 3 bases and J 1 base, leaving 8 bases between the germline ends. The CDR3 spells CASSYRQSYEQYF. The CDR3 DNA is TGTGCCAGCAGCTACAGGCAGTCCTACGAGCAGTACTTC.

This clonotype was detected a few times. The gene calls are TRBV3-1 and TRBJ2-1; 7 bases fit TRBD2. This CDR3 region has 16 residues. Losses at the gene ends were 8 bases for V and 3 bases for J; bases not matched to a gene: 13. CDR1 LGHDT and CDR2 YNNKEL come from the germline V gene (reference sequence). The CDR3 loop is CASSSRVIAGYNEQFF. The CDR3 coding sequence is TGTGCCAGCTCCTCAAGGGTAATAGCGGGCTACAATGAGCAGTTCTTC.

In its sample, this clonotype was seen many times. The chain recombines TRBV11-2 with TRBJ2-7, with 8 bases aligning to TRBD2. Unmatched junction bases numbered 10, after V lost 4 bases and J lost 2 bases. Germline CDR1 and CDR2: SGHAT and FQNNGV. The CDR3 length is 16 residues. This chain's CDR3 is CASSSGGLAPTYEQYF. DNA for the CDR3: TGTGCCAGCAGCTCGGGAGGACTAGCCCCTACCTACGAGCAGTACTTC.